The T cell receptor beta chain under discussion was sequenced for a study of tumor-infiltrating lymphocytes in primary liver carcinoma. Total RNA (around 0.45 ug) served as template for TCR beta cDNA synthesis primed by a constant-region primer. Libraries for TCR beta were built through three nested multiplex PCR rounds, which together made up a slightly modified ARM-PCR procedure. A C-beta reverse primer was combined with TRBV1-TRBV30 forward primers in the first two PCR rounds, and each round had 9 to 10 cycles. TCRdb fed the multiplex PCR reads into MiXCR, producing one record per CDR3 protein. The repertoire includes approximately 310,000 distinct CDR3 sequences, 65% of them detected once, and about 8.4% sits in the top ten. This clonotype was found many times. Antigen: not known. Researchers drew blood RNA from unsorted whole blood and extracted germline DNA as well. Findings and limits, study-wide: It was tumor-adjacent and tumor-blood pairs that overlapped less than tumor region pairs did.

Germline CDR1 SGHVS, CDR2 FQNEAQ. This CDR3 is built from 15 residues. Trimming stripped 0 bases from V and 1 base from J, with 8 bases between. Sequenced input: peripheral blood. The receptor's source is a man aged 35 to 55 with primary liver carcinoma and hepatitis B virus infection. The chain employs TRBV7-8 and TRBJ2-3, with D possibly being TRBD2 (5 bases). CDR3 DNA sequence: TGTGCCAGCAGCTTAGCGGAGAGGGGCACAGATACGCAGTATTTT. Translating gives CASSLAERGTDTQYF.